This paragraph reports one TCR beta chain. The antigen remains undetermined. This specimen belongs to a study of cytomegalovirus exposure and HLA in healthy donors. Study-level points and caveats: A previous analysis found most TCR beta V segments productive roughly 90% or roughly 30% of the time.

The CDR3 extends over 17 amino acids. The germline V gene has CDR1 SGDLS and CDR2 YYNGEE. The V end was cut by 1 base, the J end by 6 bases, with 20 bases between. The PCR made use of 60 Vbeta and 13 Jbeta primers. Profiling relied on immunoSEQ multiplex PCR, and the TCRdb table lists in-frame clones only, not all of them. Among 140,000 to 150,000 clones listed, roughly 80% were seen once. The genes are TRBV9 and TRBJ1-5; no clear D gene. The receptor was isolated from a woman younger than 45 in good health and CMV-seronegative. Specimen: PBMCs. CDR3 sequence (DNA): TGTGCCAGCAGCGTATGTCTCTCTTTAACGCCAGGTCAGCCCCAGCATTTT. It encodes CASSVCLSLTPGQPQHF.